Described below is a single T cell receptor beta chain sequence and its context. Replicate PCRs run on sorted subsets employed 200 ng DNA, around 27,000 T cell genomes. TCRdb keeps only in-frame clones here, not all; method: immunoSEQ multiplex PCR. The data show about 960,000 clones, approximately 80% seen once. The data are from a study of shared clonotypes between healthy human individuals. In the study overall: CD4 naive and CD4 memory each took three plates per donor, while CD8 naive took two and CD8 memory one.

The CDR3 has 16 residues. The chain links TRBV21-1 to TRBJ2-2; TRBD2 is taken as the D call from the table, unchecked against the DNA. TRBV21-1 is a documented pseudogene. Sample: memory CD4+ T cells sorted from blood. Subset denoted: CD45RA-negative fraction. The origin of this receptor is a man aged 18 to 29 in good health. CDR3 amino acids: CASSNNPPSITGELFF. CDR3 DNA: TGTGCCAGCAGCAACAACCCCCCTAGCATCACCGGGGAGCTGTTTTTT.